A single sample is the source of the 16 T cell receptor beta chains below, sequenced in a study of T cell repertoires in cytomegalovirus infection. No antigens are known for them. MiXCR, run by TCRdb on the reads, gives a single entry per CDR3 protein. The sample has 230,000 or so distinct CDR3 sequences; roughly two fifths are singletons. The sample was CD8+ T cells from cultured PBMCs, taken from culture after CMV antigen stimulation. These receptors were collected from a human donor in good health (CMV status not recorded). Some clones in this sample may be carry-over from other donors' samples.

This clonotype was found a few times. This rearrangement joins TRBV28 to TRBJ2-2; TRBD2 matches 7 bases. CDR1 is MDHEN, CDR2 SYDVKM, per germline. This CDR3 comprises 16 residues. The trim removed 3 bases at V and 6 bases at J, leaving 10 bases unmatched. CDR3: CASSLVDEAGAGELFF. The CDR3 nucleotides read TGTGCCAGCAGTTTGGTTGATGAGGCGGGAGCCGGGGAGCTGTTTTTT.

This chain uses TRBV12-3 or TRBV12-4 with TRBJ1-1; D is uncertain. This CDR3 region has 14 residues. V lost 3 bases and J lost 0, with 8 bases in between. The CDR3 region has the DNA TGTGCCAGCAGTTTCGACGGGATGAACACTGAAGCTTTCTTT. It yields the protein CASSFDGMNTEAFF.

The V gene is TRBV27, the J gene TRBJ1-4; D remains ambiguous. CDR1 MNHEY and CDR2 SMNVEV come from the germline V gene (reference sequence). The CDR3 is 14 amino acids. Trimming left V 2 bases short and J 1 base short, with 5 bases between. This CDR3 reads CASSLVGTNEKLFF. The CDR3 DNA is TGTGCCAGCAGTTTAGTCGGAACTAATGAAAAACTGTTTTTT.

The chain is built from TRBV12-3 or TRBV12-4 and TRBJ2-7; D possibly uses TRBD1 or TRBD2 (6 bases each). There are 14 residues in the CDR3. V lost 4 bases and J 2 bases, leaving 12 bases between the germline ends. CDR3 region: CASSWSGAPYEQYF. CDR3 in DNA: TGTGCCAGCAGTTGGTCGGGGGCCCCCTACGAGCAGTACTTC.

Ten or more counts support this clonotype. The rearrangement uses TRBV12-5 and TRBJ2-3; 9 bases are a match to TRBD2. From germline, CDR1 is LGHNT and CDR2 FRNRAP. CDR3 length equals 19 residues. V shed 1 base and J 4 bases; nucleotides not matched to a gene: 15. CDR3 DNA sequence: TGTGCTAGTGGTTTGGCAACCTCTCCCTCGCGGGAGGGCCCAGATACGCAGTATTTT. It yields the protein CASGLATSPSREGPDTQYF.

CDR3 nucleotides: TGTGCCAGCAGTTATGAGGGGGGAAGCTTCTTT. As protein: CASSYEGGSFF. The chain employs TRBV25-1 and TRBJ1-1; D might be TRBD1 (6 bases). The CDR3 loop spans 11 amino acids. The germline V gene encodes CDR1 MGHDK and CDR2 SYGVNS. V was trimmed by 5 bases and J by 14 bases, leaving 15 bases between them.

This chain links TRBV7-9 with TRBJ1-2; TRBD1 matches at 7 bases. Germline CDR1 reads SEHNR; CDR2 reads FQNEAQ (reference sequence). The CDR3 runs to 15 residues. After removal of 7 bases from V and 5 bases from J, the junction contained 13 bases not matched to a gene. CDR3 DNA: TGTGCCAGCACCGCCAGCGACAGGGAGATTTATGGCTACACCTTC. The encoded protein is CASTASDREIYGYTF.

The chain's CDR3 is CASSLGQAPQGLYEQYF. The CDR3 coding sequence is TGTGCCAGCAGCCTCGGACAGGCCCCTCAGGGCCTCTACGAGCAGTACTTC. The rearrangement uses TRBV11-1 and TRBJ2-7; 7 bases are a match to TRBD1. Trimming cost V 5 bases and J 3 bases; bases outside gene matches: 16. The CDR3 totals 17 residues. Germline V CDR1 and CDR2: SGHAT, FQDESV (reference sequence).

The chain is built from TRBV2 and TRBJ1-2, with 8 bases identical to TRBD1. CDR3 length: 12 amino acids. CDR1 and CDR2 (germline): SNHLY, FYNNEI. V dropped 7 bases and J dropped 5; count of bases not matched to a gene: 3. The CDR3 DNA follows: TGTGCCAGCAAGGGACAGGCATATGGCTACACCTTC. This encodes CASKGQAYGYTF.

The gene calls are TRBV10-3 and TRBJ2-7; D tentatively reads TRBD1 or TRBD2 (6 bases each). Per germline, CDR1 ENHRY and CDR2 SYGVKD. The CDR3 sequence is 15 residues long. Trimming left V 4 bases short and J 0 bases short, with 13 bases between. The DNA of the CDR3 is TGTGCCATCAGTGGCGGGACACAAAACTCCTACGAGCAGTACTTC. Translated: CAISGGTQNSYEQYF.

In the case of this clonotype: A much larger clone differs by one base, so this may be a read error. The rearrangement joins TRBV7-2 to TRBJ2-1, with D possibly being TRBD2 (5 bases). The CDR3 totals 16 residues. Germline V gives CDR1 SGHTA, CDR2 FQGNSA. V lost 2 bases and J 5 bases, leaving 16 bases between the germline ends. The CDR3 nucleotides are TGTGCCAGCAGCTTAATAGCTAGCCGGAGGCACAATGAGCAGTTCTTC. It is translated as CASSLIASRRHNEQFF.

In this sample, this clonotype turned up a few times. An end of the junction differs from the germline gene, which may be a read error. The chain has TRBV6-5 and TRBJ2-1, with 7 bases that match TRBD2. Germline values: CDR1 MNHEY, CDR2 SVGAGI. CDR3 length: 16 residues. The CDR3 sequence is CASSYHAGASNNEQFF. CDR3 sequence (DNA): TGTGCCAGCAGTTACCACGCGGGAGCCTCCAACAATGAGCAGTTCTTC.

This clonotype came up many times. The V gene is TRBV2, the J gene TRBJ1-2; TRBD1 is a possible D gene (6 bases). With 9 bases removed from V and 8 bases from J, the gap between germline ends came to 25 bases. This CDR3 spans 15 amino acids. Per germline, CDR1 SNHLY and CDR2 FYNNEI. CDR3 in amino acids: CARKDSLSQWGGYTF. CDR3 DNA sequence: TGTGCCAGAAAGGACAGCCTCTCCCAATGGGGAGGCTACACCTTC.

This clonotype has more than one count but fewer than ten. The chain recombines TRBV28 with TRBJ1-3; 10 bases line up with TRBD1. There are 16 residues in the CDR3. Germline CDR1 reads MDHEN; CDR2 reads SYDVKM. V shed 2 bases, J shed 2 bases, and the junction held 3 bases outside the gene matches. In nucleotides, the CDR3 is TGTGCCAGCAGTTTAATTGGGACAGGGGCTGGAAACACCATATATTTT. Translating it yields CASSLIGTGAGNTIYF.

This chain joins TRBV6-6 and TRBJ2-1; D call uncertain. Germline CDR1 reads MNHNY; CDR2 reads SVGAGI (reference sequence). CDR3 size: 14 residues. Trimming removed 0 bases at V and 3 bases at J, with 6 bases between. CDR3: CASSYSGSYNEQFF. Written as DNA, the CDR3 is TGTGCCAGCAGTTACTCAGGTAGCTACAATGAGCAGTTCTTC.

The genes are TRBV15 and TRBJ2-3, with TRBD2 matching over 9 bases. This CDR3 spans 15 amino acids. Germline assignment: CDR1 LNHNV and CDR2 YYDKDF (reference sequence). J gave up 4 bases and V 6 bases, and 8 bases lay outside the gene matches. This chain's CDR3 is CATSYLAGVADTQYF. In nucleotides, the CDR3 is TGTGCCACCAGTTATTTAGCGGGAGTGGCAGATACGCAGTATTTT.